This TCR beta chain was profiled in a study of radiotherapy plus CTLA-4 blockade in lung cancer. Produced via immunoSEQ multiplex PCR; TCRdb's table is partial and in-frame only. The sample has around 77,000 clones, roughly 69% seen once. V was clipped by 4 bases and J by 12 bases, with 16 bases between them. CDR3 length equals 12 residues. In germline, CDR1 is MNHNS, CDR2 SASEGT. V usage is TRBV6-1 and J usage is TRBJ2-7; TRBD1 might be the D (6 bases). This TCR was sampled from a human donor with non-small cell lung cancer whose response to radiotherapy plus ipilimumab could not be evaluated. Source: peripheral blood, taken from a patient treated with radiotherapy plus ipilimumab. Written as DNA, the CDR3 is TGTGCCAGCAGTGTCCCCTCAGGGGATCTGTACTTC. Translated, it gives CASSVPSGDLYF.